The 20 T cell receptor beta chains below were found in one sample sequenced in a study of T-cell memory formation after mild COVID-19. TCRdb itself ran the 5' RACE reads through MiXCR, one entry per CDR3 protein. The data hold a few hundred thousand distinct CDR3 sequences, with 16% observed a single time. Sequenced material: PBMCs or a T cell subset sorted from them (not recorded which). These receptors originate from a young man who had mild COVID-19 (a few samples of this study predate the infection). Cell type and time point are not known.

This clonotype was picked up a small number of times. The chain employs TRBV28 and TRBJ2-5, with 11 bases aligning to TRBD1. Germline CDR1 reads MDHEN; CDR2 reads SYDVKM. The CDR3 contains 14 residues. Unmatched junction bases numbered 2, after V lost 4 bases and J lost 4 bases. CDR3 sequence: CASSWTGGRETQYF. The CDR3 DNA is TGTGCCAGCAGTTGGACAGGGGGCAGAGAGACCCAGTACTTC.

The chain links TRBV4-1 to TRBJ2-3; D not resolved. This CDR3 is built from 16 residues. V was trimmed by 3 bases and J by 0 bases, leaving 13 bases between them. CDR1 is MGHRA, CDR2 YSYEKL, per germline. The CDR3 reads CASSQEAAPSTDTQYF. In nucleotides, the CDR3 is TGCGCCAGCAGCCAGGAAGCAGCCCCTAGCACAGATACGCAGTATTTT.

This clonotype was counted between two and nine times. The chain joins TRBV4-1 to TRBJ2-1; either TRBD1 or TRBD2 may fit D (6 bases each). Between the trimmed V and J ends, which lost 4 bases and 9 bases, there was a span of 13 bases. The germline V gene encodes CDR1 MGHRA and CDR2 YSYEKL. The CDR3 spans 13 residues. CDR3 DNA sequence: TGCGCCAGCAGCCCGAGGGGGGCCGGTGAGCAGTTCTTC. It is translated as CASSPRGAGEQFF.

The genes are TRBV19 and TRBJ1-5; 11 bases fit TRBD1. V dropped 7 bases and J dropped 0; count of bases not matched to a gene: 8. CDR1 is LNHDA, CDR2 SQIVND, per germline (reference sequence). The CDR3 has 17 amino acids. Here the CDR3 reads CASTVGQGAYSNQPQHF. Written as DNA, the CDR3 is TGTGCCAGTACCGTAGGACAGGGGGCATATAGCAATCAGCCCCAGCATTTT.

The gene calls are TRBV5-4 and TRBJ2-7; TRBD1 matches at 7 bases. Trimming removed 5 bases from V and 6 bases from J; junction bases left unmatched: 11. This CDR3 has 14 residues. CDR1 is SGHNT and CDR2 is YYREEE in the germline V gene (reference sequence). The DNA of the CDR3 is TGTGCCAGCAGTTACGACCGGACAGGCCCCGAGCAGTACGTC. Its protein product is CASSYDRTGPEQYV.

This clonotype was picked up a small number of times. V is TRBV29-1 and J is TRBJ2-5; D gene unclear. Germline CDR1 SQVTM, CDR2 ANQGSEA. The CDR3 is 14 amino acids. V was clipped by 4 bases and J by 0 bases, with 12 bases between them. The CDR3 reads CSVVGQLDQETQYF. The CDR3 nucleotides are TGCAGCGTTGTTGGCCAACTGGACCAAGAGACCCAGTACTTC.

The chain employs TRBV5-1 and TRBJ1-2; maybe TRBD1 (6 bases). The V end lost 7 bases, the J end lost 4 bases, and 14 bases lay between the germline ends. The CDR3 covers 13 residues. The germline gives CDR1 SGHRS, CDR2 YFSETQ. The DNA for the CDR3 is TGCGCCAGCGGGGACGGGGGCACCTATGGCTACACCTTC. Residues: CASGDGGTYGYTF. Drawing the rest from reference TRBV5-1 and TRBJ1-2, the complete variable domain is KAGVTQTPRYLIKTRGQQVTLSCSPISGHRSVSWYQQTPGQGLQFLFEYFSETQRNKGNFPGRFSGRQFSNSRSEMNVSTLELGDSALYLCASGDGGTYGYTFGSGTRLTVV.

This clonotype was seen a few times. The chain employs TRBV11-3 and TRBJ2-1; 7 bases are shared with TRBD1. Germline CDR1 reads SGHNT; CDR2 reads YENEEA. The junction had 5 bases not matched to a gene; V was cut back by 4 bases and J by 2 bases. This CDR3 has 15 residues. CDR3 region: CASSSTGFTYNEQFF. CDR3 coding DNA: TGTGCCAGCAGCTCGACAGGGTTCACCTACAATGAGCAGTTCTTC.

The V call is TRBV7-9, the J call TRBJ2-7; no firm D call. CDR3 size: 11 residues. Germline-derived CDR1 and CDR2 are SEHNR and FQNEAQ (reference sequence). The V gene lost 8 bases and the J gene lost 2 bases, with 7 bases spanning the gap. The CDR3 here is CASGETYEQYV. The CDR3 DNA follows: TGTGCCAGCGGTGAGACCTACGAGCAGTACGTC.

The chain has TRBV19 and TRBJ1-2; D is possibly TRBD1 (5 bases). The V end lost 10 bases, the J end lost 0 bases, and 15 bases lay between the germline ends. The CDR3 extends over 14 amino acids. The germline V gene encodes CDR1 LNHDA and CDR2 SQIVND (reference sequence). This CDR3 reads CATGGDASNYGYTF. The CDR3 DNA reads as TGTGCCACCGGGGGGGACGCTTCTAACTATGGCTACACCTTC. The whole variable domain, remainder taken from reference TRBV19 and TRBJ1-2, is DGGITQSPKYLFRKEGQNVTLSCEQNLNHDAMYWYRQDPGQGLRLIYYSQIVNDFQKGDIAEGYSVSREKKESFPLTVTSAQKNPTAFYLCATGGDASNYGYTFGSGTRLTVV.

The CDR3 bases are TGTGCCAGCAGCTTAAACCAGGGACGGACTGAAGCTTTCTTT. It is translated as CASSLNQGRTEAFF. The J gene is TRBJ1-1, the V gene TRBV7-2; tentative D call: TRBD1 (5 bases). V was cut by 2 bases and J by 5 bases, with 12 bases left in between. The germline gives CDR1 SGHTA, CDR2 FQGNSA. The CDR3 covers 14 residues.

This rearrangement joins TRBV9 to TRBJ2-3; 7 bases match TRBD2. The CDR3 runs to 16 residues. The junction had 14 bases not matched to a gene; V was cut back by 4 bases and J by 6 bases. Germline loops: CDR1 SGDLS, CDR2 YYNGEE. The DNA of the CDR3 is TGTGCCAGCAGCCCCCGACTAGCTGGGATAGGGGATACGCAGTATTTT. Its protein is CASSPRLAGIGDTQYF.

Many counts were recorded for this clonotype. This chain links TRBV7-8 with TRBJ2-7; TRBD1 aligns across 7 bases. Germline lookup yields CDR1 SGHVS and CDR2 FQNEAQ. Trimming cost V 8 bases and J 2 bases; bases outside gene matches: 9. This CDR3 has 14 amino acids. The CDR3 protein is CASQGDSATYEQYF. CDR3 nucleotides: TGTGCCAGCCAGGGGGACAGCGCAACCTACGAGCAGTACTTC.

This chain joins TRBV28 and TRBJ1-2; D perhaps matches TRBD1 (5 bases). The germline gives CDR1 MDHEN, CDR2 SYDVKM. With 6 bases removed from V and 5 bases from J, the gap between germline ends came to 19 bases. CDR3 length: 15 amino acids. CDR3 region: CASRRRFRQIYGYTF. CDR3 in DNA: TGTGCCAGCAGGAGACGATTCAGACAGATATATGGCTACACCTTC.

This clonotype has a handful of counts. V and J are TRBV28 and TRBJ2-7; tentatively, D is TRBD2 (6 bases). Trimming stripped 9 bases from V and 4 bases from J, with 19 bases between. The CDR3 loop spans 14 amino acids. In germline, CDR1 is MDHEN, CDR2 SYDVKM. Here the CDR3 reads CASALGAGRYEQYV. CDR3 DNA sequence: TGTGCCAGTGCCCTTGGGGCGGGGAGATACGAGCAGTACGTC.

J is TRBJ1-2 and V is TRBV4-2; a possible D gene is TRBD1 (6 bases). This CDR3 has 15 residues. Looked up from germline, CDR1 is LGHNA and CDR2 is YNFKEQ. Trimming took 0 bases from V and 4 from J, leaving 12 bases between them. CDR3 nucleotide sequence: TGTGCCAGCAGCCAAGATCTCAGGGGAAGCTATGGCTACACCTTC. Protein: CASSQDLRGSYGYTF.

This clonotype was seen more than once but under ten times. The gene calls are TRBV6-5 and TRBJ2-3; TRBD2 is a possible D gene (5 bases). The CDR3 extends over 13 amino acids. V lost 4 bases to trimming and J lost 3 bases, with 8 bases between them. Germline lookup yields CDR1 MNHEY and CDR2 SVGAGI. The CDR3 is CASSSRATDTQYF. The CDR3 DNA reads as TGTGCCAGCAGTTCGAGGGCAACAGATACGCAGTATTTT.

The V and J genes are TRBV4-2 and TRBJ2-7, with 7 bases lining up with TRBD2. Looked up from germline, CDR1 is LGHNA and CDR2 is YNFKEQ. This CDR3 is 17 amino acids long. The J segment lost 0 bases and the V segment lost 3 bases, leaving 11 bases of the junction unmatched. CDR3: CASSQEMTSIPSYEQYF. The CDR3 DNA is TGTGCCAGCAGCCAGGAGATGACTAGCATCCCCTCCTACGAGCAGTACTTC.

This clonotype was recorded a few times. V is TRBV20-1 and J is TRBJ2-4; 7 bases agree with TRBD1. Germline V gives CDR1 DFQATT, CDR2 SNEGSKA (reference sequence). The CDR3 is made up of 14 amino acids. Here the CDR3 reads CGAIIQGAKNIQYF. CDR3 DNA sequence: TGCGGGGCCATAATACAGGGGGCCAAAAACATTCAGTACTTC.

The rearrangement uses TRBV9 and TRBJ1-2; a weak D match, TRBD1 (5 bases). Germline CDR1 reads SGDLS; CDR2 reads YYNGEE. The CDR3 consists of 11 residues. Trimming shortened V by 7 bases and J by 2 bases, and 6 bases separated the two germline ends. CDR3 loop: CASQGNYGYTF. As DNA, the CDR3 is TGTGCCAGCCAGGGAAACTATGGCTACACCTTC.